These 13 T cell receptor beta chains share one sample of origin, sequenced in a study of blood T cell repertoires in COVID-19. TCRdb's table, derived via immunoSEQ multiplex PCR, lists solely in-frame clones and lacks some. The sample shows a few hundred thousand clones, around 88% of them seen only once. Sequencing was carried out using PBMCs or T cells enriched from blood (not recorded which). These receptors all come from a woman aged 40 to 50 with acute COVID-19.

This sequence joins TRBV3-1 (or the pseudogene TRBV3-2) and TRBJ2-7; TRBD1 matches at 7 bases. Looked up from germline, CDR1 is LGHDT and CDR2 is YNNKEL (reference sequence). Germline trimming cut 0 bases from V and 1 base from J; bases unmatched to any gene: 6. The CDR3 extends over 16 amino acids. The CDR3 sequence is CASSQENRGASYEQYF. The CDR3 coding sequence is TGTGCCAGCAGCCAAGAAAACAGGGGTGCATCCTACGAGCAGTACTTC.

The rearrangement links TRBV15 to TRBJ1-1; 7 bases are a match to TRBD1. V dropped 3 bases and J dropped 3; count of bases not matched to a gene: 13. The CDR3 runs to 17 residues. Germline CDR1 and CDR2: LNHNV and YYDKDF (reference sequence). CDR3 sequence (DNA): TGTGCCACCAGCAGTGGGACAGATATTATGGGGGACACTGAAGCTTTCTTT. As protein: CATSSGTDIMGDTEAFF.

The chain recombines TRBV7-8 with TRBJ2-1, with D possibly matching TRBD2 (6 bases). The CDR3 is made up of 15 amino acids. V shed 6 bases and J shed 2 bases, with 14 bases lying between them. CDR1 SGHVS and CDR2 FQNEAQ come from the germline V gene. This CDR3 reads CASRVTSFPYNEQFF. DNA for the CDR3: TGTGCCAGCAGGGTTACTAGCTTCCCCTACAATGAGCAGTTCTTC.

V gene TRBV24-1 combines with J gene TRBJ2-1; 12 nucleotides agree with TRBD2. CDR1 is KGHDR, CDR2 SFDVKD, per germline. The V segment lost 4 bases and the J segment 1 base; nucleotides outside the gene matches: 1. The CDR3 runs 16 residues. The CDR3 sequence is CATSDGLAGSYNEQFF. The CDR3 DNA reads TGTGCCACCAGTGACGGACTAGCGGGGTCCTACAATGAGCAGTTCTTC.

There are a few counts of this clone. V gene TRBV3-1 (or the pseudogene TRBV3-2) combines with J gene TRBJ2-4; D ambiguous. The CDR3 is 12 residues long. The V and J ends lost 2 bases and 9 bases respectively, with 8 bases between them. The germline gives CDR1 LGHDT, CDR2 YNNKEL (reference sequence). DNA for the CDR3: TGTGCCAGCAGCCAACCCTCGAGCATTCAGTACTTC. It specifies CASSQPSSIQYF.

The chain has TRBV20-1 and TRBJ2-1, with TRBD1 identical over 8 bases. Germline CDR1 DFQATT, CDR2 SNEGSKA (reference sequence). CDR3 length equals 15 residues. The V segment lost 3 bases and the J segment 2 bases; nucleotides outside the gene matches: 6. The CDR3 protein is CSASRNRGTYNEQFF. CDR3 coding DNA: TGCAGTGCTAGTCGTAACAGGGGGACCTACAATGAGCAGTTCTTC.

This chain connects TRBV6-5 to TRBJ1-5; D gene uncertain. In germline, CDR1 is MNHEY, CDR2 SVGAGI. V was clipped by 6 bases and J by 6 bases, with 9 bases between them. The CDR3 has 12 residues. CDR3 amino acids: CASSGVGQPQHF. CDR3 DNA: TGTGCCAGCAGCGGTGTTGGTCAGCCCCAGCATTTT.

The rearrangement links TRBV10-2 to TRBJ1-2; no reliable D call. The germline V gene encodes CDR1 WSHSY and CDR2 SAAADI. The CDR3 extends over 10 amino acids. The V end lost 10 bases, the J end lost 3 bases, and 6 bases lay between the germline ends. The CDR3 DNA follows: TGCGCCACCCGGGACTATGGCTACACCTTC. The encoded protein is CATRDYGYTF.

The chain recombines TRBV7-2 with TRBJ2-7; 7 positions agree with TRBD2. Germline V gives CDR1 SGHTA, CDR2 FQGNSA. Trimming removed 4 bases from V and 2 bases from J; junction bases left unmatched: 17. The CDR3 is 18 amino acids. The CDR3 region is CASSSPTGGAANPYEQYF. The DNA of the CDR3 is TGTGCCAGCAGCTCACCTACGGGAGGAGCCGCTAATCCCTACGAGCAGTACTTC.

Worth noting for this clone: The same CDR3 also results from other DNA sequences found in this sample. The chain couples TRBV5-6 to TRBJ2-5; unclear D gene. The V end was cut by 2 bases, the J end by 5 bases, with 4 bases between. The CDR3 covers 11 residues. Per germline, CDR1 SGHDT and CDR2 YYEEEE. CDR3 DNA sequence: TGTGCCAGCAGCTTTTCGGAGACCCAGTACTTC. It translates to CASSFSETQYF.

The chain links TRBV7-3 to TRBJ2-1; no clear D. V was shortened by 5 bases and J by 4 bases, with 15 bases between the two germline ends. CDR1 and CDR2 from the germline V gene are SGHTA and FQGTGA. The CDR3 runs 15 residues. The CDR3 bases are TGTGCCAGCAGCCCCTCCCCGTACTATTACAATGAGCAGTTCTTC. It codes for CASSPSPYYYNEQFF.

The chain joins TRBV12-3 or TRBV12-4 to TRBJ1-4, with TRBD1 as a possible D gene (6 bases). Trimming cost V 6 bases and J 8 bases, with 10 bases left between them. This CDR3 has 12 residues. The CDR3 spells CASRATGEKLFF. DNA of the CDR3: TGTGCCAGCAGGGCAACAGGGGAAAAACTGTTTTTT.

J is TRBJ1-2 and V is TRBV4-2; D ambiguous. CDR3 size: 16 residues. Trimming took off 3 bases at V and 4 bases at J, with 18 bases between the two ends. Per germline, CDR1 LGHNA and CDR2 YNFKEQ. CDR3 sequence reads: CASSHPIGGVRYGYTF. The CDR3 nucleotides are TGTGCCAGCAGCCATCCCATAGGCGGGGTACGCTATGGCTACACCTTC.